This T cell receptor (beta chain) was sequenced during a study of vaccination effects on CD4 cells after COVID-19 (dated by TCRdb to 2022 to 2024). For context, the study as a whole: The ViraFEST assay stimulated PBMC with viral peptide pools and then used TCR sequencing to identify antigen-specific CD4+ T cell clonotypes by expansion. The full study included some 10 COVID-19 convalescent patients and several SARS-CoV-2-naive healthy vaccine recipients. Across the study, the median time from the second dose to post-vaccine sampling was 72 days (range 14 to 241). Each well held 2 million to 2.5 million PBMC cultured in IMDM containing roughly 5.1% human AB serum, approximately 10 IU/ml IL-2 and gentamicin, along with roughly 10 ug/ml peptides. In both COVID-19 convalescent patients and infection-naive vaccine recipients, the study compared SARS-CoV-2 spike-specific CD4+ TCR repertoires from before mRNA vaccination with those from after it. In the study, cultures from other donors were sequenced using the Oncomine TCR Beta short-read assay on an Illumina iSeq 100.

After about 10 days of culture, CD4+ T cells were isolated with the EasySep CD4+ T cell isolation kit. Participants received two doses of either the BNT162b2 or the mRNA-1273 mRNA SARS-CoV-2 vaccine. The absence of prior SARS-CoV-2 infection in healthy vaccine recipients was confirmed by negative nucleocapsid antibodies before and after vaccination. On days 3 and 7, half of the culture medium was replaced with fresh IL-2-containing medium. Unless noted otherwise, every peptide stimulation condition was grown in triplicate wells. PBMC were separated from whole blood using Ficoll-Paque Plus gradient centrifugation and were then either cryopreserved at -140C or used fresh. Genomic DNA was extracted from cultured CD4+ T cells with the QIAamp micro DNA kit. Comments on this clone: Its target antigen remains unknown. No base quality information exists; no much larger clone differs at one position.

The library was prepared using the immunoSEQ multiplex PCR assay. DNA from the CD4+ T cells that had been cultured and isolated underwent TCR beta CDR3 sequencing. For the original study's pipeline: The analysis removed non-productive TCR sequences, trimmed reads to the CDR3 region, and retained only CDR3s that were 7 or more amino acids long. Antigen-specific clonotypes were identified using the MANAFEST web app by comparison of expansion in peptide wells against reference cultures. To be called positive, a clone needed expansion at FDR<0.05 compared with the reference and with all other wells, an odds ratio greater than 5, and a frequency greater than 0.1% in two replicate wells. A clonotype was called cross-reactive if it was significantly expanded both in SARS-CoV-2 spike wells and in at least one common cold coronavirus spike condition. CDR3 similarity was assessed by Levenshtein distance using the stringdist R package, and unrooted trees were constructed with ape in R 3.6.1. In its TCRdb copy, this immuneACCESS table keeps in-frame sequences only and misses some clones. Where compared with another copy, unresolved V genes explain less than half of these, and the others have no known cause. V, J and clone size are those of that table, while D and trimming were read from the DNA. For this sample the table gives around 50,000 clones, of which about 70% were detected only once. The top ten constitute around 6.7% of the sample.

What the work shows at the level of the full study, not this receptor alone: In healthy vaccine recipients, vaccine-induced clones were almost all SARS-CoV-2 mono-reactive, with only 1 of 255 being cross-reactive with common cold coronaviruses. Clones induced by infection and clones induced by vaccination both contracted markedly at late timepoints after vaccination, which fits with T cell responses waning over time. The study was limited by a small number of convalescent patients, and early post-infection timepoints were lacking.

This clonotype was sampled from a human donor who received a COVID-19 vaccine. This specimen consisted of CD4+ T cells from PBMCs cultured without peptide, obtained after COVID-19 vaccination.

For the CDR3, the sequence is CASSSGQAVGEQYF. The nucleotides are TGTGCCAGTAGTAGCGGACAGGCGGTGGGGGAGCAGTACTTC. The rearranged chain carries TRBV19 and TRBJ2-7, and 7 junctional nucleotides match TRBD1. V is cut back by 4 bases and J by 7 bases, with 10 bases in the junction unmatched. The CDR3, from cysteine to phenylalanine, totals 14 residues. Of the read, only the CDR3 DNA is kept; its 42 bases are in frame from base 1. CDR1 and CDR2 were assigned from the germline V gene (reference sequence) as LNHDA and SQIVND.